One sample yielded the 7 T cell receptor beta chains listed below, sequenced in a study of blood T cell repertoires in COVID-19. Data came from immunoSEQ multiplex PCR; TCRdb stores just in-frame clones and leaves some out. The sample records some 33,000 clones, nearly 90% being singletons. Material: peripheral blood. These receptors all come from a human donor in a cohort sampled during active COVID-19.

The chain joins TRBV3-1 (or the pseudogene TRBV3-2) to TRBJ1-1; D possibly corresponds to TRBD1 (6 bases). The CDR3 totals 13 residues. From germline, CDR1 is LGHDT and CDR2 YNNKEL (reference sequence). V lost 5 bases, J lost 5 bases, and 12 bases lay in between. The CDR3 reads CASSSGGRTEAFF. The CDR3 bases are TGTGCCAGCAGCTCCGGGGGGCGGACTGAAGCTTTCTTT.

The CDR3 loop is CASSLEVREEAFF. CDR3 DNA sequence: TGTGCCAGCAGCTTAGAGGTCCGGGAAGAAGCTTTCTTT. The rearrangement joins TRBV7-9 to TRBJ1-1, with D hard to call. V was clipped by 1 base and J by 8 bases, with 11 bases between them. The CDR3 runs to 13 residues. Per the germline V gene, CDR1 is SEHNR and CDR2 is FQNEAQ (reference sequence).

This chain links TRBV5-6 with TRBJ2-3; 7 nucleotides match TRBD2. Germline CDR1 SGHDT, CDR2 YYEEEE. V shed 0 bases, J shed 4 bases, and the junction held 5 bases outside the gene matches. This CDR3 comprises 15 residues. CDR3 region: CASSLGAGRADTQYF. The CDR3 nucleotides read TGTGCCAGCAGCTTGGGAGCGGGGCGGGCAGATACGCAGTATTTT.

The chain uses TRBV19 and TRBJ1-1, with D tentatively TRBD1 (6 bases). Trimming cost V 3 bases and J 0 bases, with 17 bases left between them. Per germline, CDR1 LNHDA and CDR2 SQIVND (reference sequence). The CDR3 is made up of 17 amino acids. The CDR3 DNA sequence: TGTGCCAGTAGTATTGGGTTGTTTCGGACAGTGAACACTGAAGCTTTCTTT. Protein product: CASSIGLFRTVNTEAFF.

The chain links TRBV18 to TRBJ1-1; 7 bases map to TRBD1. CDR3 length: 13 amino acids. CDR1 and CDR2 (germline): KGHSH, LQKENI. V lost 8 bases to trimming and J lost 0 bases; unmatched junction nucleotides: 3. CDR3 protein: CASQGELNTEAFF. In nucleotides, the CDR3 is TGTGCCAGCCAGGGGGAATTGAACACTGAAGCTTTCTTT.

V usage is TRBV29-1 and J usage is TRBJ1-1; D unresolved. The V end was cut by 5 bases, the J end by 1 base, with 14 bases between. Per the germline V gene, CDR1 is SQVTM and CDR2 is ANQGSEA. The CDR3 has 14 amino acids. CDR3 in amino acids: CSVSREPRNTEAFF. The CDR3 DNA follows: TGCAGCGTTTCTAGAGAGCCTAGGAACACTGAAGCTTTCTTT.

This clone showed up just once. The chain combines TRBV12-3 or TRBV12-4 with TRBJ2-7; D remains ambiguous. Trimming removed 5 bases at V and 3 bases at J, with 8 bases between. CDR3 length equals 12 residues. CDR3 bases: TGTGCCAGCAGTCTCACGGGCTACGAGCAGTACTTC. Protein sequence: CASSLTGYEQYF.